This T cell receptor beta chain derives from a study of cytomegalovirus exposure and HLA in healthy donors. Profiled with immunoSEQ multiplex PCR; TCRdb holds only in-frame clones, not every one. This table has about 200,000 clones, roughly 83% appearing once. Input material: PBMCs. This receptor was taken from a woman aged 18-29 years in good health and CMV-seronegative.

CDR3 bases: TGCGCCAGCAGCGAAGGACATGCAACTAATGAAAAACTGTTTTTT. Translating gives CASSEGHATNEKLFF. The chain uses TRBV5-1 and TRBJ1-4; tentative D call: TRBD1 (5 bases). The V end lost 4 bases, the J end lost 0 bases, and 10 bases lay between the germline ends. The CDR3 is 15 residues long. CDR1 SGHRS and CDR2 YFSETQ come from the germline V gene.